Here is one T cell receptor (beta chain) with its context. Its specificity is unknown. The sample is drawn from a study of a mutant IDH1 vaccine in newly diagnosed glioma. Findings and limits, study-wide: Pseudoprogression seemed unrelated to changes in top peripheral T cell clonotypes.

Time point in this sample: week 23, last vaccination. A single vaccine dose contained 300 ug of mutant IDH1 20-mer peptide, and topical imiquimod was used with it. Trimming removed 2 bases at V and 6 bases at J, with 14 bases between. The CDR3 covers 14 residues. The germline CDR1 and CDR2 sequences are SGHTA and FQGTGA. TCRdb's table, derived via immunoSEQ multiplex PCR, lists solely in-frame clones and lacks some. Here the sample spans 10,000 to 11,000 clones, about 87% being singletons. This sample comprised PBMCs, obtained from a glioma patient whose treatment included an IDH1 peptide vaccine. The clonotype was recovered from a woman aged 40 to 55 with glioma. Some clones in this sample may be carry-over from other donors' samples. V is TRBV7-3 and J is TRBJ2-7, with D perhaps matching TRBD1 (6 bases). CDR3 amino acids: CASSLSPGDGEQYF. The CDR3 DNA follows: TGTGCCAGCAGCTTATCCCCAGGGGACGGCGAGCAGTACTTC.